One sample yielded the 20 T cell receptor beta chains listed below, sequenced in a study of blood T cells in healthy people across ages. A sample-barcoded 5' primer and a J-beta primer mix were used in a second PCR of roughly 6 to 12 cycles. Using its own MiXCR run on the 5' RACE reads, TCRdb lists one record per CDR3 protein. Counted here are about 1.6 million distinct CDR3 sequences, about 32% occurring once; the ten biggest clones make up around 11%. The sample was blood. These TCRs come from a woman in her thirties in good health.

The CDR3, as DNA: TGTGCCAGCAGTTTAGGAGGGTTGAAGCAGCCCCAGCATTTT. Translated, it gives CASSLGGLKQPQHF. The chain links TRBV12-3 or TRBV12-4 to TRBJ1-5; D is uncertain. V lost 1 base and J 7 bases, leaving 11 bases between the germline ends. The CDR3 totals 14 residues.

This rearrangement joins TRBV10-3 to TRBJ2-3; 9 nucleotides align to TRBD2. CDR1 and CDR2 (germline): ENHRY, SYGVKD. The CDR3 loop spans 17 amino acids. The V and J ends lost 2 bases and 8 bases, in that order; junction bases with no gene match: 14. CDR3 protein: CAISERSGGGAGGTQYF. CDR3 sequence (DNA): TGTGCCATCAGTGAGCGTAGTGGCGGGGGGGCCGGAGGTACGCAGTATTTT.

Here the CDR3 DNA reads TGCAGCGTTAGGCAGGGAAGAGGGGACACTGAAGCTTTCTTT. Its translation is CSVRQGRGDTEAFF. V gene TRBV29-1 combines with J gene TRBJ1-1; a possible D gene is TRBD1 (5 bases). Between the trimmed V and J ends, which lost 5 bases and 3 bases, there was a span of 16 bases. The CDR3 covers 14 residues. CDR1 is SQVTM and CDR2 is ANQGSEA in the germline V gene.

To note about this clonotype: A read error may explain this, as a much larger clone is one base away. The chain joins TRBV4-1 to TRBJ2-1; D may correspond to TRBD1 or TRBD2 (5 bases each). The CDR3 extends over 13 amino acids. CDR1 is MGHRA and CDR2 is YSYEKL in the germline V gene. CDR3 bases: TGCGCCAGCAGCCAAGATTGGGGGAATGGGCAGTTCTTC. This sequence encodes CASSQDWGNGQFF.

This chain uses TRBV25-1 with TRBJ2-5; 12 nucleotides line up with TRBD2. Germline V gene lookup returns CDR1 MGHDK and CDR2 SYGVNS. After removal of 6 bases from V and 4 bases from J, the junction contained 9 bases not matched to a gene. The CDR3 loop spans 16 amino acids. CDR3 region: CASRLAGGPEGETQYF. For the CDR3, the DNA is TGTGCCAGCAGACTAGCGGGAGGACCGGAGGGAGAGACCCAGTACTTC.

The gene calls are TRBV4-1 and TRBJ1-1, with D perhaps matching TRBD1 (5 bases). This CDR3 has 16 amino acids. The germline V and J ends were trimmed by 8 bases and 1 base, with 20 bases remaining between them. The germline CDR1 and CDR2 sequences are MGHRA and YSYEKL. The CDR3 protein is CASLPGGGAANTEAFF. The CDR3 DNA sequence: TGCGCCAGCCTCCCGGGGGGAGGAGCGGCGAACACTGAAGCTTTCTTT.

In this sample, this clonotype turned up a few times. The V and J genes are TRBV20-1 and TRBJ2-3; TRBD1 matches at 8 bases. The V segment lost 5 bases and the J segment 4 bases; nucleotides outside the gene matches: 20. The CDR3 runs 18 residues. CDR1 is DFQATT and CDR2 is SNEGSKA in the germline V gene (reference sequence). CDR3 sequence: CSAYDPFLQGVGSDTQYF. Written as DNA, the CDR3 is TGCAGTGCTTACGACCCCTTCTTACAGGGGGTCGGGTCAGATACGCAGTATTTT.

Many counts were recorded for this clonotype. V usage is TRBV29-1 and J usage is TRBJ2-5, with 8 bases identical to TRBD1. CDR1 and CDR2 from the germline V gene are SQVTM and ANQGSEA. The CDR3 covers 13 residues. V lost 2 bases and J lost 5; bases outside the gene matches: 4. In DNA form, the CDR3 reads TGCAGCGTTGAACAGGGGGCGGGGGAGACCCAGTACTTC. Protein: CSVEQGAGETQYF.

This clonotype was observed a few times. The V call is TRBV28, the J call TRBJ2-5, with 9 bases aligning to TRBD1. The CDR3 runs 15 residues. Germline CDR1 reads MDHEN; CDR2 reads SYDVKM. J lost 5 bases, V lost 4 bases, and 8 bases had no gene match. CDR3 DNA sequence: TGTGCCAGCAGTTCTCTAACAGGGGGCGGGGAGACCCAGTACTTC. It yields the protein CASSSLTGGGETQYF.

The J gene is TRBJ2-7, the V gene TRBV5-1; the match to TRBD2 covers 8 bases. Germline V CDR1 and CDR2: SGHRS, YFSETQ. The J segment lost 0 bases and the V segment lost 0 bases, leaving 8 bases of the junction unmatched. The CDR3 consists of 17 residues. The CDR3 loop reads CASSLVSGMTGSYEQYF. In DNA form, the CDR3 reads TGCGCCAGCAGCTTGGTTAGCGGGATGACAGGCTCCTACGAGCAGTACTTC.

This clonotype has only a few counts. The V call is TRBV12-3 or TRBV12-4, the J call TRBJ2-1; TRBD1 matches at 10 bases. The CDR3 is made up of 16 amino acids. After removal of 6 bases from V and 3 bases from J, the junction contained 8 bases not matched to a gene. In DNA, the CDR3 is TGTGCCAGCAGGGATACCGGGACAGGGGACTACAATGAGCAGTTCTTC. Residues: CASRDTGTGDYNEQFF.

The chain joins TRBV21-1 to TRBJ2-2; the table's D call of TRBD1 was not tested on the DNA. TRBV21-1 is a listed pseudogene. The length of the CDR3 is 14 residues. Here the CDR3 reads CAAKGGRNTGELFF. In nucleotides, the CDR3 is TGTGCCGCAAAAGGGGGGAGGAACACCGGGGAGCTGTTTTTT.

The chain employs TRBV20-1 and TRBJ2-5, with 9 bases aligning to TRBD1. Trimming removed 1 base from V and 5 bases from J; junction bases left unmatched: 11. This CDR3 region has 16 residues. Germline V gene lookup returns CDR1 DFQATT and CDR2 SNEGSKA (reference sequence). The CDR3 sequence: CSARVAGTGKRETQYF. The CDR3, as DNA: TGCAGTGCTAGAGTTGCCGGGACAGGGAAAAGGGAGACCCAGTACTTC.

This clonotype was found a few times. V usage is TRBV18 and J usage is TRBJ1-5, with D perhaps matching TRBD1 (5 bases). Looked up from germline, CDR1 is KGHSH and CDR2 is LQKENI. CDR3 length: 15 residues. V was cut by 5 bases and J by 3 bases, with 14 bases left in between. The chain's CDR3 is CASSIGTLNNQPQHF. CDR3 nucleotides: TGTGCCAGCTCAATAGGGACCCTCAACAATCAGCCCCAGCATTTT.

V gene TRBV7-9 combines with J gene TRBJ2-7; D unclear. Trimming left V 1 base short and J 0 bases short, with 13 bases between. Per the germline V gene, CDR1 is SEHNR and CDR2 is FQNEAQ (reference sequence). The CDR3 length is 16 residues. Here the CDR3 reads CASSLVVGTRSYEQYF. The CDR3 DNA follows: TGTGCCAGCAGCTTAGTCGTAGGCACCCGCTCCTACGAGCAGTACTTC.

This chain uses TRBV7-3 with TRBJ2-2; perhaps D is TRBD1 or TRBD2 (5 bases each). The germline V and J ends were trimmed by 6 bases and 2 bases, with 13 bases remaining between them. CDR1 is SGHTA and CDR2 is FQGTGA in the germline V gene. CDR3 length equals 15 residues. The CDR3 nucleotides are TGTGCCAGCAGTGTGGGGGTTCCCAACACCGGGGAGCTGTTTTTT. It yields the protein CASSVGVPNTGELFF.

This clonotype was detected only a few times. The genes are TRBV28 and TRBJ2-7; 8 nucleotides line up with TRBD1. The CDR3 runs to 14 residues. Germline values: CDR1 MDHEN, CDR2 SYDVKM. The trim removed 6 bases at V and 6 bases at J, leaving 10 bases unmatched. CDR3 loop: CASSSGQGSGEQYF. The CDR3 DNA is TGTGCCAGCAGCTCCGGACAGGGCAGTGGCGAGCAGTACTTC. The variable domain in full, with the rest retrieved from reference TRBV28 and TRBJ2-7, is DVKVTQSSRYLVKRTGEKVFLECVQDMDHENMFWYRQDPGLGLRLIYFSYDVKMKEKGDIPEGYSVSREKKERFSLILESASTNQTSMYLCASSSGQGSGEQYFGPGTRLTVT.

This clonotype was recorded a few times. V and J are TRBV24-1 and TRBJ2-1, with unresolved D. This CDR3 contains 13 residues. Trimming took 3 bases from V and 10 from J, leaving 12 bases between them. The germline V gene has CDR1 KGHDR and CDR2 SFDVKD. CDR3 region: CATSDRAVGEQFF. The CDR3 coding sequence is TGTGCCACCAGTGATAGGGCTGTAGGCGAGCAGTTCTTC.

The chain recombines TRBV12-3 or TRBV12-4 with TRBJ1-1; 7 nucleotides align to TRBD1. CDR3 length equals 15 residues. The ends lost 5 bases at V and 2 bases at J; junction bases unmatched: 8. CDR3 residues: CASSEGDRFNTEAFF. The CDR3, as DNA: TGTGCCAGCAGTGAGGGGGACAGATTCAACACTGAAGCTTTCTTT.

The chain carries TRBV4-2 and TRBJ2-7, with TRBD2 identical over 9 bases. The CDR3 extends over 15 amino acids. In germline, CDR1 is LGHNA, CDR2 YNFKEQ. Trimming took 1 base from V and 6 from J; bases not matched to a gene: 7. The CDR3 nucleotides read TGTGCCAGCAGCCAAGCGAGGGGACTAGCATCCGAGCAGTACTTC. Amino acid sequence: CASSQARGLASEQYF.